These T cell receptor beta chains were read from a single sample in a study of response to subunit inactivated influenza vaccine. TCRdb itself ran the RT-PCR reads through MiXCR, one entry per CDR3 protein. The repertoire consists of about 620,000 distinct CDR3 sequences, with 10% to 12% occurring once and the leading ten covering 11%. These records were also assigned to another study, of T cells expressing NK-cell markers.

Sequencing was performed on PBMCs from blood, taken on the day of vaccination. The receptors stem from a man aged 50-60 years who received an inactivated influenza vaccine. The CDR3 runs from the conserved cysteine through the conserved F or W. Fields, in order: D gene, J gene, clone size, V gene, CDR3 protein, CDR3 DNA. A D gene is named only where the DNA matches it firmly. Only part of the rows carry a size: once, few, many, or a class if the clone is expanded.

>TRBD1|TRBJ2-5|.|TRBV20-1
CSARPDRVHGETQYF
TGCAGTGCTAGACCGGACAGGGTTCATGGAGAGACCCAGTACTTC
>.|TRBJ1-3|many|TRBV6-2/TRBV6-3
CASSYRTGTLYSSGNTIYF
TGTGCCAGCAGTTACCGAACAGGTACCCTCTACTCCTCTGGAAACACCATATATTTT
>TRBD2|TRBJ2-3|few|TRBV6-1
CASRVSGRGTDTQYF
TGTGCCAGCAGAGTTAGCGGGAGGGGGACAGATACGCAGTATTTT
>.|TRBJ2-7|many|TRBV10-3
CAIRVTEAYEQYF
TGTGCCATCAGGGTGACAGAAGCATACGAGCAGTACTTC
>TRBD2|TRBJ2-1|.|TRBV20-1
CSITEGTSGNNEQFF
TGCAGTATCACCGAAGGGACTAGCGGCAACAATGAGCAGTTCTTC
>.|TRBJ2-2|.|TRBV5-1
CASSLSEASITGELFF
TGCGCCAGCAGCTTGTCGGAGGCCTCCATAACCGGGGAGCTGTTTTTT
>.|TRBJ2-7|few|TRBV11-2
CASSLWGGPGSYEQYF
TGTGCCAGCAGCTTATGGGGGGGGCCGGGATCCTACGAGCAGTACTTC
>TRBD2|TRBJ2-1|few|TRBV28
CASSLYLLGLAVKGSYNEQFF
TGTGCCAGCAGTTTATATCTCCTTGGACTAGCCGTTAAAGGCTCCTACAATGAGCAGTTCTTC
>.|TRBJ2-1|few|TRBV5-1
CASSLVPGFYNEQFF
TGCGCCAGCAGCTTGGTGCCTGGGTTTTACAATGAGCAGTTCTTC
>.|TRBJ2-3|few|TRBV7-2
CASSSTIPRHTQYF
TGTGCCAGCAGCTCGACTATCCCCCGCCATACGCAGTATTTT
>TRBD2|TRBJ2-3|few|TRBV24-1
CATSDTGLAGSDTQYF
TGTGCCACCAGTGACACGGGACTAGCGGGGTCAGATACGCAGTATTTT
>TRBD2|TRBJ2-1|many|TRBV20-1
CSARVPSGLEQFF
TGCAGTGCTAGAGTTCCTAGCGGGCTTGAGCAGTTCTTC
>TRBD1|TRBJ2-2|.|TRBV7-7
CASRETGTGVTGELFF
TGTGCCAGCAGAGAAACCGGGACAGGGGTCACCGGGGAGCTGTTTTTT
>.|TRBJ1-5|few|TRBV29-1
CSVGAANQPQHF
TGCAGCGTTGGGGCGGCTAATCAGCCCCAGCATTTT
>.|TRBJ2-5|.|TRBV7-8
CASSFRNRQETQYF
TGTGCCAGCAGCTTCCGTAACAGGCAAGAGACCCAGTACTTC
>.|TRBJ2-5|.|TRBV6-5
CASSSGILQETQYF
TGTGCCAGCAGTTCCGGGATCCTACAAGAGACCCAGTACTTC
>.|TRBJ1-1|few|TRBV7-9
CASSQTWTEAFF
TGTGCCAGCAGCCAGACTTGGACTGAAGCTTTCTTT
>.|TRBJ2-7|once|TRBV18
CASSLQADSYEQCF
TGTGCCAGCTCATTACAGGCTGACTCCTACGAGCAGTGCTTC
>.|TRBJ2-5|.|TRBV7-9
CASSFQSAETQYF
TGTGCCAGCAGCTTTCAATCCGCAGAGACCCAGTACTTC
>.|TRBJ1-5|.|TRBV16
CASSLLRAQPQHF
TGTGCCAGCAGCCTCCTGCGGGCTCAGCCCCAGCATTTT
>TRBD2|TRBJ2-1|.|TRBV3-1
CASSPKGLAGANEQFF
TGTGCCAGCAGCCCAAAGGGACTAGCGGGAGCCAATGAGCAGTTCTTC
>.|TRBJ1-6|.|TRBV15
CATSKGGGADSPLHF
TGTGCCACCAGCAAGGGTGGGGGGGCTGATTCACCCCTCCACTTT
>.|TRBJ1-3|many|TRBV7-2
CASTLLSGNTIYF
TGTGCCAGCACCTTGCTGTCTGGAAACACCATATATTTT
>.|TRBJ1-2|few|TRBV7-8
CASSQDRTSGGYTF
TGTGCCAGCAGCCAAGACAGGACCAGCGGTGGCTACACCTTC
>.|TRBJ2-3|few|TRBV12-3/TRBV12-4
CASSETGFDTQYF
TGTGCCAGCAGTGAAACAGGGTTTGATACGCAGTATTTT
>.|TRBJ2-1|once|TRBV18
CASSPRRAQGGHNEQFF
TGTGCCAGCTCACCGAGACGGGCCCAGGGCGGCCACAATGAGCAGTTCTTC
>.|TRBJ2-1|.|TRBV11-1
CASSTRGRSYNEQFF
TGTGCCAGCAGCACCCGAGGCCGCTCCTACAATGAGCAGTTCTTC
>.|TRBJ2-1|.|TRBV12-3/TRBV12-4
CASRGARTGGNEQFF
TGTGCCAGCAGAGGGGCCCGGACCGGGGGCAATGAGCAGTTCTTC
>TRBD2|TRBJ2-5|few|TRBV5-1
CASSPPSGETQYF
TGCGCCAGCAGCCCCCCTAGCGGAGAGACCCAGTACTTC
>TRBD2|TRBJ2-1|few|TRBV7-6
CASSSIAGGAYNEQFF
TGTGCCAGCAGTAGTATAGCGGGAGGAGCCTACAATGAGCAGTTCTTC
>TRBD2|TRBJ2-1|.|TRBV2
CASSFTSGSFNEQFF
TGTGCCAGTTCCTTTACTAGCGGGAGTTTCAATGAGCAGTTCTTC
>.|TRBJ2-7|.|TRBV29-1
CSGGVSGYEQYF
TGCAGCGGGGGAGTTAGTGGCTACGAGCAGTACTTC
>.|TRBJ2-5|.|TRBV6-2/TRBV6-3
CASSKGRVRQETQYF
TGTGCCAGCAGTAAGGGAAGGGTCCGGCAAGAGACCCAGTACTTC
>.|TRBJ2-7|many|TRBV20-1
CSARGGNEQYF
TGCAGTGCTAGAGGGGGTAACGAGCAGTACTTC
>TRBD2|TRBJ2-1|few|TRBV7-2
CASSFSGGNYNEQFF
TGTGCCAGCAGCTTTAGCGGGGGCAACTACAATGAGCAGTTCTTC
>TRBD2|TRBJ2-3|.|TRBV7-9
CASGGGARTDTQYF
TGTGCCAGCGGCGGGGGGGCTCGCACAGATACGCAGTATTTT
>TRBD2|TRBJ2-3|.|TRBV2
CAIQRTSGGTNTDTQYF
TGTGCCATCCAGAGGACTAGCGGGGGGACTAATACAGATACGCAGTATTTT
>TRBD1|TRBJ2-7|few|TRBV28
CASSFNRDRGGYEQYF
TGTGCCAGCAGTTTCAACCGGGACAGGGGCGGGTACGAGCAGTACTTC
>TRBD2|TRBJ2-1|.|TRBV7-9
CASSLERGGVDEQFF
TGTGCCAGCAGCTTAGAGCGGGGTGGAGTAGATGAGCAGTTCTTC
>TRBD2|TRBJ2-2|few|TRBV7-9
CASSLVTSVGELFF
TGTGCCAGCAGCTTGGTGACTAGCGTTGGGGAGCTGTTTTTT
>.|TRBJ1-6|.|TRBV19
CASSQRRLAPLHF
TGTGCCAGTAGTCAGAGGCGTCTGGCACCCCTCCACTTT
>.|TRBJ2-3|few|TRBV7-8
CASSPTHYTQYF
TGTGCCAGCAGCCCAACCCATTATACGCAGTATTTT
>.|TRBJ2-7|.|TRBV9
CASSVKGGIPYEQYF
TGTGCCAGCAGCGTTAAGGGGGGAATTCCTTACGAGCAGTACTTC
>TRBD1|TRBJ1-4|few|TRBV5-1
CASSPGQTKNEKLFF
TGCGCCAGCAGCCCGGGACAGACCAAAAATGAAAAACTGTTTTTT
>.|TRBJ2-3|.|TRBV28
CASSPPSLGQYF
TGTGCCAGCAGTCCCCCCAGCCTCGGGCAGTATTTT
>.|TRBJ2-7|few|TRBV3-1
CASSQGSARSREQYF
TGTGCCAGCAGCCAAGGAAGCGCTCGGTCTCGGGAGCAGTACTTC
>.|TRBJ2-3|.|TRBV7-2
CASSLVYGGPDTQYF
TGTGCCAGCAGCTTAGTTTATGGGGGGCCAGATACGCAGTATTTT
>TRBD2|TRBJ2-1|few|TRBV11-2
CASSLETSGSWDEQFF
TGTGCCAGCAGCTTAGAGACTAGCGGGAGTTGGGATGAGCAGTTCTTC
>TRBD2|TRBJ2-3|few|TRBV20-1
CSARGTSATDTQYF
TGCAGTGCTAGAGGTACTAGCGCCACAGATACGCAGTATTTT
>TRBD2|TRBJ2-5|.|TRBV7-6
CASSLLAEFRETQYF
TGTGCCAGCAGCTTACTAGCGGAGTTCAGAGAGACCCAGTACTTC
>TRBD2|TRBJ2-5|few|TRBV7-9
CASSLGLAGIQETQYF
TGTGCCAGCAGCTTAGGGCTAGCGGGGATCCAAGAGACCCAGTACTTC
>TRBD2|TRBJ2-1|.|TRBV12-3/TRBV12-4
CASRPTSGRNEQFF
TGTGCCAGCAGACCTACTAGCGGGAGAAATGAGCAGTTCTTC
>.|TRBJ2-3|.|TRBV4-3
CASSQTWADTQYF
TGCGCCAGCAGCCAAACGTGGGCAGATACGCAGTATTTT
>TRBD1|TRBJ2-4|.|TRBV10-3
CAISPTGEPLSIQYF
TGTGCCATCAGCCCGACAGGGGAACCCCTAAGCATTCAGTACTTC
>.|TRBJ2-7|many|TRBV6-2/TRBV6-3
CASSFNPISRIAYEQYF
TGTGCCAGCAGTTTCAACCCAATTTCCAGGATCGCCTACGAGCAGTACTTC
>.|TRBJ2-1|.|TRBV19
CASSPGSYDNEQFF
TGTGCCAGTAGCCCCGGTTCTTACGACAATGAGCAGTTCTTC
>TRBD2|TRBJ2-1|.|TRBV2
CASSGLSGRSYNEQFF
TGTGCCAGCAGTGGGTTAAGCGGGAGGTCCTACAATGAGCAGTTCTTC
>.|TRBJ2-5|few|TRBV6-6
CASSGHLIETQYF
TGTGCCAGCAGTGGACATTTAATAGAGACCCAGTACTTC